This entry lists 15 T cell receptor beta chains sequenced from one sample in a study of untreated major depressive disorder. Clones were read by immunoSEQ multiplex PCR, and TCRdb kept only the in-frame ones, dropping some. Among 15,000 to 20,000 clones listed, 85% were seen once. Sequencing was performed on CD4+ T cells from PBMCs. Receptor source: a woman in her 30s in good health.

J is TRBJ2-7 and V is TRBV6-5; 7 positions match TRBD1. The CDR3 has 14 residues. After removal of 5 bases from V and 11 bases from J, the junction contained 15 bases not matched to a gene. The germline gives CDR1 MNHEY, CDR2 SVGAGI. The CDR3 nucleotides read TGTGCCAGCAGTGTCCAACAGGGGCCCCTACGGAAGTACTTC. It translates to CASSVQQGPLRKYF.

The chain recombines TRBV11-3 with TRBJ2-7; 10 bases fit TRBD1. The CDR3 length is 13 residues. Trimming cost V 4 bases and J 10 bases; bases outside gene matches: 7. Germline loops: CDR1 SGHNT, CDR2 YENEEA. Here the CDR3 reads CASSSPGTGVQYF. CDR3 coding DNA: TGTGCCAGCAGCTCTCCCGGGACAGGGGTACAGTACTTC.

V usage is TRBV19 and J usage is TRBJ2-7, with 8 positions matching TRBD1. V was clipped by 5 bases and J by 3 bases; unmatched bases: 6. The CDR3 is 14 residues long. Germline CDR1 and CDR2: LNHDA and SQIVND (reference sequence). CDR3 protein: CASSSGTGYYEQYF. The CDR3 DNA reads TGTGCCAGTAGTTCCGGGACAGGCTACTACGAGCAGTACTTC.

This chain connects TRBV7-8 to TRBJ2-7, with D possibly being TRBD1 (5 bases). CDR3 length equals 14 residues. The ends were cut back, 3 bases at V and 1 base at J, with 10 bases in the middle. Looked up from germline, CDR1 is SGHVS and CDR2 is FQNEAQ. Here the CDR3 reads CASSLADKSYEQYF. The CDR3 bases are TGTGCCAGCAGCTTGGCGGACAAGTCCTACGAGCAGTACTTC.

The J gene is TRBJ2-3, the V gene TRBV9; 11 positions match TRBD2. V shed 6 bases and J 7 bases; nucleotides not matched to a gene: 7. Germline assignment: CDR1 SGDLS and CDR2 YYNGEE. The CDR3 totals 14 residues. In DNA form, the CDR3 reads TGTGCCAGCACCTCCCTAGCGGGAGGTCATACGCAGTATTTT. Its protein product is CASTSLAGGHTQYF.

The V call is TRBV4-1, the J call TRBJ2-1, with D possibly called TRBD1 or TRBD2 (5 bases each). Trimming cost V 1 base and J 12 bases, with 13 bases left between them. CDR1 and CDR2 from the germline V gene are MGHRA and YSYEKL. The CDR3 is made up of 13 amino acids. The CDR3: CASSQGMGERQFF. The CDR3 region has the DNA TGCGCCAGCAGCCAAGGGATGGGGGAGAGGCAGTTCTTC.

The V and J genes are TRBV28 and TRBJ2-3; 10 bases map to TRBD1. The CDR3 has 16 residues. Germline loops: CDR1 MDHEN, CDR2 SYDVKM. Trimming took 5 bases from V and 0 from J; bases not matched to a gene: 5. CDR3 sequence (DNA): TGTGCCAGCAGTCCGGGACAGGGGTTTAGCACAGATACGCAGTATTTT. It encodes CASSPGQGFSTDTQYF.

The rearrangement links TRBV7-6 to TRBJ2-3; 10 bases line up with TRBD2. Trimming removed 5 bases from V and 0 bases from J; junction bases left unmatched: 8. The CDR3 is made up of 17 amino acids. The germline V gene has CDR1 SGHVS and CDR2 FNYEAQ. CDR3 residues: CASSLRVAGGSTDTQYF. The CDR3 nucleotides are TGTGCCAGCAGCCTTCGGGTAGCGGGGGGTAGCACAGATACGCAGTATTTT.

The chain employs TRBV6-5 and TRBJ1-2; D possibly corresponds to TRBD1 (6 bases). There are 16 residues in the CDR3. V was trimmed by 4 bases and J by 8 bases, leaving 23 bases between them. CDR1 and CDR2 (germline): MNHEY, SVGAGI. The CDR3: CASSWGLAGEGGGYTF. The CDR3 DNA reads TGTGCCAGCAGTTGGGGCTTGGCAGGGGAAGGAGGGGGCTACACCTTC.

The chain links TRBV2 to TRBJ2-7, with 13 nucleotides matching TRBD2. V gave up 6 bases and J gave up 3 bases; unmatched junction bases: 2. The length of the CDR3 is 14 residues. Germline V gives CDR1 SNHLY, CDR2 FYNNEI. CDR3 amino acids: CASSGLAGVYEQYF. CDR3 in DNA: TGTGCCAGCAGCGGACTAGCGGGAGTCTACGAGCAGTACTTC.

The chain uses TRBV6-4 and TRBJ2-2; no firm D call. The CDR3 has 14 amino acids. V lost 7 bases to trimming and J lost 1 base, with 10 bases between them. Germline CDR1 reads MRHNA; CDR2 reads SNTAGT. This CDR3 reads CASKVAVNTGELFF. The CDR3 bases are TGTGCCAGCAAGGTGGCAGTGAACACCGGGGAGCTGTTTTTT.

Here the CDR3 reads CAWSWDLAGVKDTQYF. The CDR3 DNA reads TGTGCCTGGAGTTGGGATCTAGCGGGAGTGAAAGATACGCAGTATTTT. V gene TRBV30 combines with J gene TRBJ2-3, with 10 bases identical to TRBD2. CDR3 length: 16 amino acids. V shed 2 bases and J 5 bases; nucleotides not matched to a gene: 10. Germline assignment: CDR1 GTSNPN and CDR2 SVGIG (reference sequence).

The V call is TRBV5-1, the J call TRBJ2-7; the match to TRBD1 covers 7 bases. In germline, CDR1 is SGHRS, CDR2 YFSETQ. Germline trimming cut 0 bases from V and 5 bases from J; bases unmatched to any gene: 5. CDR3 size: 14 residues. CDR3 DNA: TGCGCCAGCAGCTTGGAACAGGGGATCAACGAGCAGTACTTC. This gives the protein CASSLEQGINEQYF.

The chain is built from TRBV12-5 and TRBJ2-1; TRBD2 matches 11 bases. Germline assignment: CDR1 LGHNT and CDR2 FRNRAP. The CDR3 is 15 residues long. V shed 3 bases and J 7 bases; nucleotides not matched to a gene: 5. The CDR3 loop is CASGLGTSGENEQFF. In DNA form, the CDR3 reads TGTGCTAGTGGTTTAGGGACTAGCGGAGAGAATGAGCAGTTCTTC.

This clone has a single count. This sequence joins TRBV29-1 and TRBJ1-2; 12 bases are shared with TRBD1. Germline assignment: CDR1 SQVTM and CDR2 ANQGSEA. V lost 2 bases and J lost 5; bases outside the gene matches: 15. CDR3 size: 18 residues. DNA of the CDR3: TGCAGCGTTGAATATCCTAGGGGGACAGGGGGCCAGCGGTATGGCTACACCTTC. Protein product: CSVEYPRGTGGQRYGYTF.